This T cell receptor (beta chain) was captured in a study of T cell clonality in common variable immunodeficiency. Profiled with immunoSEQ multiplex PCR; TCRdb holds only in-frame clones, not every one. This sample has about 52,000 clones and no singletons, with roughly 1.8% in the ten largest. For this clone: Its target is unknown. The CDR3 goes on 3 residues after the read ends, and that part is filled in from the germline J gene.

CDR1 is MNHEY and CDR2 is SVGEGT in the germline V gene. This CDR3 spans 12 amino acids. V lost 5 bases and J 5 bases, leaving 9 bases between the germline ends. Study results and caveats: Common variable immunodeficiency TCR beta sequences reportedly had fewer deletions and N-nucleotide insertions. Shared TCRbeta clones were fewer between CVID subjects than controls. CVID patient heterogeneity limited repertoire-clinical complication correlations.

V gene TRBV6-2 or TRBV6-3 combines with J gene TRBJ1-1; D unclear. The sample was peripheral blood mononuclear cells. The receptor was derived from a person aged 18-70 years in good health. The CDR3 is CASSPGGTEAFF. CDR3 DNA (partial): TGTGCCAGCAGTCCCGGAGGGACTGAA.